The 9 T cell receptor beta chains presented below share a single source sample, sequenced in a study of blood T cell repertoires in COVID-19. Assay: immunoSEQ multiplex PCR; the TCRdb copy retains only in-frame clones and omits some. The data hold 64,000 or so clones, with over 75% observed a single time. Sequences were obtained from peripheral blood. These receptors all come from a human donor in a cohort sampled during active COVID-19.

This CDR3 is CASSEDRGNTEAFF. DNA of the CDR3: TGTGCCAGCAGTGAAGACAGGGGGAACACTGAAGCTTTCTTT. The chain links TRBV6-1 to TRBJ1-1, with 7 nucleotides matching TRBD1. CDR1 is MNHNS, CDR2 SASEGT, per germline. The ends lost 1 base at V and 1 base at J; junction bases unmatched: 0. The CDR3 sequence is 14 residues long.

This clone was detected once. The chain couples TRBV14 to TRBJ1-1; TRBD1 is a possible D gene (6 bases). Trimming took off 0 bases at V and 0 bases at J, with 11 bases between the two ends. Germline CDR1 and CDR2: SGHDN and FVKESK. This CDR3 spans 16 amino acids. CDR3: CASSQEWGHLNTEAFF. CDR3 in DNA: TGTGCCAGCAGCCAAGAATGGGGACACCTGAACACTGAAGCTTTCTTT.

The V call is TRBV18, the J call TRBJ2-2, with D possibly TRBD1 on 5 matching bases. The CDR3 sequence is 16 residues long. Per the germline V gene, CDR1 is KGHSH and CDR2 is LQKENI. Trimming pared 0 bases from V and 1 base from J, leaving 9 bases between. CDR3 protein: CASSPPGHWNTGELFF. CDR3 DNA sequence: TGTGCCAGCTCACCACCGGGGCATTGGAACACCGGGGAGCTGTTTTTT.

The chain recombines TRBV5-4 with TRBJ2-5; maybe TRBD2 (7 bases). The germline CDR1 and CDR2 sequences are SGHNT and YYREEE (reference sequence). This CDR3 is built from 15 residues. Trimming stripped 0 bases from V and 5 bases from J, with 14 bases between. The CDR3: CASSLVRGAGETQYF. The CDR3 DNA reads TGTGCCAGCAGCTTGGTTCGGGGGGCGGGGGAGACCCAGTACTTC.

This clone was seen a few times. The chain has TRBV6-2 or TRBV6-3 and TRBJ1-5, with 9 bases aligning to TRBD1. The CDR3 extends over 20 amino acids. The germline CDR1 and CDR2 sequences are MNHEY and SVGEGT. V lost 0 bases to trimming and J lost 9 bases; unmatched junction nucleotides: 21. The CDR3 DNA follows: TGTGCCAGCAGTTACTCGGCGTCTCGGGACAGGGACCTACATGGGGCGCCCCAGCATTTT. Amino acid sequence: CASSYSASRDRDLHGAPQHF.

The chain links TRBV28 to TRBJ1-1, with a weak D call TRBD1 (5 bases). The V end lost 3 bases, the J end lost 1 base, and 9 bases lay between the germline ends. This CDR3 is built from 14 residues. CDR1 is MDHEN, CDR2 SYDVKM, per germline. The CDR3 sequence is CASSLLDTNTEAFF. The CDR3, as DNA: TGTGCCAGCAGTTTGCTGGACACGAACACTGAAGCTTTCTTT.

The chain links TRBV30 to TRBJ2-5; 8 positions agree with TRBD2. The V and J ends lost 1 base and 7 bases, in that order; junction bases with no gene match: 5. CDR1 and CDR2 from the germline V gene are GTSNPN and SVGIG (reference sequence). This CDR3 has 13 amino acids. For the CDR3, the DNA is TGTGCCTGGAGTGATGGGCTAGCGGGGACCCAGTACTTC. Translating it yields CAWSDGLAGTQYF.

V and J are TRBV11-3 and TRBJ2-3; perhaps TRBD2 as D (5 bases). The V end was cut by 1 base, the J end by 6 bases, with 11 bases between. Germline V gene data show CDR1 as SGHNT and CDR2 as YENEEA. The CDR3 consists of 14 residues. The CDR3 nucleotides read TGTGCCAGCAGCTTAGTTAGCGTATCCGATACGCAGTATTTT. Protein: CASSLVSVSDTQYF.

CDR3 bases: TGTGCCAGCAATCTCATCCTCGTCGGGAACTATGGCTACACCTTC. It translates to CASNLILVGNYGYTF. The chain joins TRBV6-4 to TRBJ1-2; D is ambiguous. From germline, CDR1 is MRHNA and CDR2 SNTAGT. V was cut by 7 bases and J by 2 bases, with 17 bases left in between. CDR3 length equals 15 residues.